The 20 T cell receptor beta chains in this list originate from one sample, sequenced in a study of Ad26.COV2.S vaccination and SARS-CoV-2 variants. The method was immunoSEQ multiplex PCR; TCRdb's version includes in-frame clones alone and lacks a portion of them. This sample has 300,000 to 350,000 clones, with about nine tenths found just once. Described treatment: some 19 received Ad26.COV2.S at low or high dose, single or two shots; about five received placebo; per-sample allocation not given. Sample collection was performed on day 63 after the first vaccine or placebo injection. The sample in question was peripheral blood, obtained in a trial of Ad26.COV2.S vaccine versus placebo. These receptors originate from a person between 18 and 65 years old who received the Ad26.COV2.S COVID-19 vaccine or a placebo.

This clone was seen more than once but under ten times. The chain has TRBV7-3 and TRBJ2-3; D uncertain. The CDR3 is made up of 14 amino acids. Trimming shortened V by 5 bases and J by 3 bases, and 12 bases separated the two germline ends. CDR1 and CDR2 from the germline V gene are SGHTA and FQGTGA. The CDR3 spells CASSPQGTTDTQYF. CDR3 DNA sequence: TGTGCCAGCAGCCCTCAAGGTACAACAGATACGCAGTATTTT.

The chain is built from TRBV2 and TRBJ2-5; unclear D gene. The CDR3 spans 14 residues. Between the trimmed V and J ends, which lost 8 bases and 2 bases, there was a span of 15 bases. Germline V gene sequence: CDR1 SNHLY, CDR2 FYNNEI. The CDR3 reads CASVRDMPQETQYF. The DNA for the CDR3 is TGTGCCAGCGTCCGTGACATGCCTCAAGAGACCCAGTACTTC.

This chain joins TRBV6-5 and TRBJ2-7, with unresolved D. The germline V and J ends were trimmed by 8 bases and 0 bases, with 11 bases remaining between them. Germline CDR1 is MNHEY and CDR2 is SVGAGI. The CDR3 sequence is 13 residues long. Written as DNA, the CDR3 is TGTGCCAGCTTGGGATCCAGCTCCTACGAGCAGTACTTC. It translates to CASLGSSSYEQYF.

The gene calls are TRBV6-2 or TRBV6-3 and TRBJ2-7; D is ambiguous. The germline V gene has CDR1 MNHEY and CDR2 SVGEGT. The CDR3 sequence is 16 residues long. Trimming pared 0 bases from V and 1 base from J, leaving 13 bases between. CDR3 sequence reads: CASSYSPNKESYEQYF. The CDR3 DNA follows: TGTGCCAGCAGTTACTCCCCTAACAAAGAATCCTACGAGCAGTACTTC.

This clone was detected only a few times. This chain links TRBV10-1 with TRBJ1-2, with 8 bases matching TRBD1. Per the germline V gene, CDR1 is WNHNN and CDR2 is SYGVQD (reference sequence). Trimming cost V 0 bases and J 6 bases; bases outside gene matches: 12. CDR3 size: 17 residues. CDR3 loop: CASSESLAGQGFDGYTF. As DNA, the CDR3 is TGCGCCAGCAGTGAGTCGCTAGCCGGACAGGGCTTCGATGGCTACACCTTC.

The CDR3 here is CASSLSSGTDTQYF. In nucleotides, the CDR3 is TGTGCCAGCAGCTTGAGTAGCGGCACAGATACGCAGTATTTT. The rearrangement joins TRBV5-5 to TRBJ2-3; D might be TRBD2 (5 bases). Trimming left V 1 base short and J 1 base short, with 7 bases between. Germline V gene lookup returns CDR1 SGHKS and CDR2 YYEKEE (reference sequence). CDR3 length: 14 amino acids. Using reference TRBV5-5 and TRBJ2-3 for the parts outside the CDR3, the full variable domain is DAGVTQSPTHLIKTRGQQVTLRCSPISGHKSVSWYQQVLGQGPQFIFQYYEKEERGRGNFPDRFSARQFPNYSSELNVNALLLGDSALYLCASSLSSGTDTQYFGPGTRLTVL.

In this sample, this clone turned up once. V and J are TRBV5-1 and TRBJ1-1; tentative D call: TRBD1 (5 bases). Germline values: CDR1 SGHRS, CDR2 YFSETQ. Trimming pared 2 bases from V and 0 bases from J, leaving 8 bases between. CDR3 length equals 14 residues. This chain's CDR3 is CASSLIQVNTEAFF. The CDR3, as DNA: TGCGCCAGCAGCTTAATACAGGTGAACACTGAAGCTTTCTTT.

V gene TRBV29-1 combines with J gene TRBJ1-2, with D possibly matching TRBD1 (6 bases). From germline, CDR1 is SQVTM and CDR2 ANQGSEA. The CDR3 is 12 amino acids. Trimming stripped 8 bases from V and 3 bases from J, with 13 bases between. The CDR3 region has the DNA TGCAGCCTCCTCGAGGGGGACTATGGCTACACCTTC. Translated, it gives CSLLEGDYGYTF.

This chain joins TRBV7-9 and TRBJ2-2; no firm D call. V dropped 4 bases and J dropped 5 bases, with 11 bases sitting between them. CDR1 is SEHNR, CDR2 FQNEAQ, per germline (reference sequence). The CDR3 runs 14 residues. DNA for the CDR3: TGTGCCAGCAGCTCTATTACTCCGACCGGGGAGCTGTTTTTT. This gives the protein CASSSITPTGELFF.

CDR3 in DNA: TGTGCCACCAGCAGAGAGACTTTGGGGGCCTATGAGCAGTTCTTC. It codes for CATSRETLGAYEQFF. The chain links TRBV15 to TRBJ2-1; maybe TRBD1 (6 bases). V was clipped by 0 bases and J by 8 bases, with 14 bases between them. The CDR3 has 15 residues. Germline V gene lookup returns CDR1 LNHNV and CDR2 YYDKDF (reference sequence).

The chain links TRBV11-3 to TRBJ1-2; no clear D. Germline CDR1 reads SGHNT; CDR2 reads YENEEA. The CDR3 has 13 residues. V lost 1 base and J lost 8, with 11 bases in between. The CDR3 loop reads CASSLGKRQGYTF. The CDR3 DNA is TGTGCCAGCAGCTTAGGCAAGAGGCAAGGCTACACCTTC.

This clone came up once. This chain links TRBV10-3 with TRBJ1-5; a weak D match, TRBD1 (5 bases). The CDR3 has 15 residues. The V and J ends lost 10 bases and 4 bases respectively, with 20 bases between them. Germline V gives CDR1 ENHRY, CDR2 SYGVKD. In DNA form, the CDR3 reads TGTGCCACCGCAAGGTCCGGGGGTGGTAATCAGCCCCAGCATTTT. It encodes CATARSGGGNQPQHF.

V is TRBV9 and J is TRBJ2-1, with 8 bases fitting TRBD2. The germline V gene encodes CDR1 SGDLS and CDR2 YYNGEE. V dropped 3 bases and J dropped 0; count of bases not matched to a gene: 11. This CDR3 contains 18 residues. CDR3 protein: CASSAGGLNRDSYNEQFF. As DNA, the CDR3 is TGTGCCAGCAGCGCGGGGGGGTTAAACAGGGACTCCTACAATGAGCAGTTCTTC.

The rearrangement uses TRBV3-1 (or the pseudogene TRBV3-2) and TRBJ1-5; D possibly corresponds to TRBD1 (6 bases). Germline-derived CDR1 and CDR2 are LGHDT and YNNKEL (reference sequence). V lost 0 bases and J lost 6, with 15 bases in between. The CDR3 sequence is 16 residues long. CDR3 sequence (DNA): TGTGCCAGCAGCCAAGATATCGACCTAGGGGGTCAGCCCCAGCATTTT. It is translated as CASSQDIDLGGQPQHF.

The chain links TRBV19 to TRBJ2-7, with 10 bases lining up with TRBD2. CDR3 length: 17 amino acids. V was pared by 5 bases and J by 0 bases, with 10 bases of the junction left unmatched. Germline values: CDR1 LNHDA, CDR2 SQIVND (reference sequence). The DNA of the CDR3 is TGTGCCAGTAGTCCCGGGTCGACTAGCGGGTACTCCTACGAGCAGTACTTC. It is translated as CASSPGSTSGYSYEQYF.

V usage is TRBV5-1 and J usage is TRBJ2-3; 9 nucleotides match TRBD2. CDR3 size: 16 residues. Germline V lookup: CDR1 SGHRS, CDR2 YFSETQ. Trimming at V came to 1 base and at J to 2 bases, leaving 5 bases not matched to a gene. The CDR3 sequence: CASSLNLAGHTDTQYF. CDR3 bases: TGCGCCAGCAGCTTGAACCTAGCGGGACACACAGATACGCAGTATTTT.

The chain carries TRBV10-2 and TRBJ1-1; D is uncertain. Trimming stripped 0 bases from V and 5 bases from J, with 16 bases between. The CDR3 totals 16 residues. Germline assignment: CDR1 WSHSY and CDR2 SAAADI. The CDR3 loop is CASSESVFLGRTEAFF. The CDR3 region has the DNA TGCGCCAGCAGTGAGTCGGTTTTTCTGGGGAGGACTGAAGCTTTCTTT.

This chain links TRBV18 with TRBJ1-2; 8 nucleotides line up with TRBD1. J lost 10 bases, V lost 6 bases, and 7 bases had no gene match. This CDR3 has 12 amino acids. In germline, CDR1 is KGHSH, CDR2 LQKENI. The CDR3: CASSSGQGIYTF. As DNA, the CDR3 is TGTGCCAGCTCGTCCGGACAGGGAATCTACACCTTC.

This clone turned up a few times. CDR3 bases: TGTGCCAGCAGCTTGCGGGGAGGACAGGGCGTAAGAGACACCATATATTTT. Translated: CASSLRGGQGVRDTIYF. This chain links TRBV5-6 with TRBJ1-3, with 8 bases matching TRBD1. The CDR3 length is 17 residues. The germline V gene encodes CDR1 SGHDT and CDR2 YYEEEE. Trimming took 1 base from V and 8 from J; bases not matched to a gene: 14.

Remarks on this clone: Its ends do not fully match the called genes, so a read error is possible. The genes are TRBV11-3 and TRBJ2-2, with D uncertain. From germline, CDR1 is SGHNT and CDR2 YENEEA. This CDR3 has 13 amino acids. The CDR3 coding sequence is TGTGCCAGCAGCCTAGACCCTTCTGGGGAGCTGTTTTTT. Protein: CASSLDPSGELFF.